The TCR beta chain under discussion was sequenced for a study of blood T cells in healthy people across ages. The second PCR ran about 6 to 12 cycles with a sample-barcoded 5' primer and J-beta primers. Through a template-switch adaptor with 12 random nucleotides, each cDNA molecule received a tag. TCRdb passed the 5' RACE reads through MiXCR, listing each CDR3 protein once. The sample has about 1 million distinct CDR3 sequences, 40% to 45% seen once. After removal of 0 bases from V and 8 bases from J, the junction contained 7 bases not matched to a gene. This CDR3 region has 15 residues. Germline CDR1 SGHKS, CDR2 YYEKEE (reference sequence).

V is TRBV5-5 and J is TRBJ1-2, with 10 bases lining up with TRBD1. The sequenced material came from blood. This clonotype originated in a woman in her sixties in good health. The CDR3 loop is CASSLGQGAFRGYTF. In DNA, the CDR3 is TGTGCCAGCAGCTTGGGACAGGGGGCTTTTCGGGGCTACACCTTC.